This record looks at one TCR beta chain sequence and its context. As yet, its antigen is unknown. This entry belongs to a study of shared clonotypes between healthy human individuals. Whole-study findings and limits: With a handful of donors compared, approximately 5.5% of naive CD4 clonotypes were shared. It was the few donors that limited the genetic and exposure-history diversity represented.

The assay was carried out at the deep level. The method was immunoSEQ multiplex PCR; TCRdb's version includes in-frame clones alone and lacks a portion of them. Here the sample spans 2 million or so clones, 85% to 95% being singletons. Terminally differentiated effector memory CD45RA+ cells were excluded from the naive CD8 cells, which were CD45RO-negative and positively selected for CCR7. The healthy adult donors were HIV-negative and reported no recent acute infections or vaccinations. The sequenced sample was naive CD8+ T cells sorted from blood. The source of this sequence is a man aged 18 to 29 in good health.

The CDR3 nucleotides read TGCGCCAGCAGCCAAGATCGTGTAGCGGGCACCTACGAGCAGTACTTC. Residues: CASSQDRVAGTYEQYF. This sequence joins TRBV4-3 and TRBJ2-7; TRBD2 matches at 7 bases. The junction had 7 bases not matched to a gene; V was cut back by 0 bases and J by 2 bases. Germline V CDR1 and CDR2: LGHNA, YSLEER. The CDR3 loop spans 16 amino acids.